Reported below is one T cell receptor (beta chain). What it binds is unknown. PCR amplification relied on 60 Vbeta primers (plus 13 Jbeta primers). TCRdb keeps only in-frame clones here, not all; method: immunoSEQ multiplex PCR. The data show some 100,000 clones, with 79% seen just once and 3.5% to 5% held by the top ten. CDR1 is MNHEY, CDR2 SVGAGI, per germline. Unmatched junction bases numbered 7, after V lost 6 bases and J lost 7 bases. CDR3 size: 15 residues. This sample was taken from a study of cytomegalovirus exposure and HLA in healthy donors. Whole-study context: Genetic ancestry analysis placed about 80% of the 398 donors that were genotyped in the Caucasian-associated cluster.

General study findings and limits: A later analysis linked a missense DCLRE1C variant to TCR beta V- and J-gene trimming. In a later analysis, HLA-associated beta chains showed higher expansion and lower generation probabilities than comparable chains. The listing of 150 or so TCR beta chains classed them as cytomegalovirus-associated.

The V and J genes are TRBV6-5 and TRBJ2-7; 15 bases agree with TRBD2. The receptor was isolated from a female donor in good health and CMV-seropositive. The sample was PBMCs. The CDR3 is CASSQGLAGGFEQYF. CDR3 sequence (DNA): TGTGCCAGCAGCCAGGGACTAGCGGGGGGATTTGAGCAGTACTTC.